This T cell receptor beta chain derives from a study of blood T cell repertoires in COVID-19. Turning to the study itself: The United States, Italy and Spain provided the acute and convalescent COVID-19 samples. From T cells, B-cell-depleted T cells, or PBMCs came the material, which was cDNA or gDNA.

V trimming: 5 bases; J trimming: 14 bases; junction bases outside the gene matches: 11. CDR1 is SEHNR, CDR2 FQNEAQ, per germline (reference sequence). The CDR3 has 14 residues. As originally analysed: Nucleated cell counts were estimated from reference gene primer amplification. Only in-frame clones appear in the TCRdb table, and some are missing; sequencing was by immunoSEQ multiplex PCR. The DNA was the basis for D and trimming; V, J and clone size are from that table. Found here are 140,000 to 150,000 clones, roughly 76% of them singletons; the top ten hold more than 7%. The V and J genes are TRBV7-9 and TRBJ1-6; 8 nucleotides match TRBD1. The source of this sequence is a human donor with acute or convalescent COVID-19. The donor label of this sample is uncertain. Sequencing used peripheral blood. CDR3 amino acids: CASSAGQAFGALHF. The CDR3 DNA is TGTGCCAGCAGCGCGGGACAGGCATTCGGAGCCCTCCACTTT.